Given below is one T cell receptor beta chain in context. The data were taken from a study of T cells in Graves' hyperthyroidism and ophthalmopathy. Amplified TCR beta CDR3 regions derived from RNA transcripts. With the HTBI primer set, the TCR CDR3 went through a first round of RT-PCR. TCRdb re-derived calls from the multiplex PCR reads in MiXCR, one entry per CDR3 protein. This sample has around 500,000 distinct CDR3 sequences, with about an eighth found just once. This receptor was taken from a woman under 30 with Graves' hyperthyroidism. Material: blood.

The CDR3 reads CASSLVGGLGNTEAFF. In nucleotides, the CDR3 is TGTGCCAGCAGCTTAGTTGGGGGACTGGGGAACACTGAAGCTTTCTTT. The chain couples TRBV11-2 to TRBJ1-1, with D perhaps TRBD1 (5 bases). The ends were cut back, 1 base at V and 1 base at J, with 13 bases in the middle. This CDR3 is 16 amino acids long. CDR1 SGHAT and CDR2 FQNNGV come from the germline V gene.